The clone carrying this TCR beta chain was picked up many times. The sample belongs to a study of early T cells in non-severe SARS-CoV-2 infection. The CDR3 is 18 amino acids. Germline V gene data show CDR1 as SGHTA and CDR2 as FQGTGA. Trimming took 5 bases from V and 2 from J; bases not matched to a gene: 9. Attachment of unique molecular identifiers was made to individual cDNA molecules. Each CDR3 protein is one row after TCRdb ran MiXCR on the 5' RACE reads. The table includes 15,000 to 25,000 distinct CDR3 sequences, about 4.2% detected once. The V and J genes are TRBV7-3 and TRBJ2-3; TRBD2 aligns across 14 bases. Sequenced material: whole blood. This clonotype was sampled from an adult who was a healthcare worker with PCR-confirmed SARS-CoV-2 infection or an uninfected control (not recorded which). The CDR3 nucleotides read TGTGCCAGCAGCCCTGGACTAGCGGGGGGTGGCCTCACAGATACGCAGTATTTT. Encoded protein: CASSPGLAGGGLTDTQYF.